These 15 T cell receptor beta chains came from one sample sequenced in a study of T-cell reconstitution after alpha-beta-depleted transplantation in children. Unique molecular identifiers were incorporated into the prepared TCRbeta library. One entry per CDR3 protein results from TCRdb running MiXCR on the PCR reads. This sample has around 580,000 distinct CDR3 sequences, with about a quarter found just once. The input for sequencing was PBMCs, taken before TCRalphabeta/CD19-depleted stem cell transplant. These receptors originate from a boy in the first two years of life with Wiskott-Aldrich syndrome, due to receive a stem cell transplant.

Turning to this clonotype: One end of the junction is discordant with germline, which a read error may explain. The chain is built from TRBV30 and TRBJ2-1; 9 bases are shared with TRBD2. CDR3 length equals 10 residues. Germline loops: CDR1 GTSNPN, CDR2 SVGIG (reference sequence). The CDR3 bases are TGTGCCTGGGAGAGCGGGAGGTGGCTCTTC. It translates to CAWESGRWLF.

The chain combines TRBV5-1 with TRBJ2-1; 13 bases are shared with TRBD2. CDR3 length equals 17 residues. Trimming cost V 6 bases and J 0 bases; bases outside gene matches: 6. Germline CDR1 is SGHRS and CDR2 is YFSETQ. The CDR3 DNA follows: TGCGCCAGCACCCCACTAGCGGGAGGGAGCTCCTACAATGAGCAGTTCTTC. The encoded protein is CASTPLAGGSSYNEQFF.

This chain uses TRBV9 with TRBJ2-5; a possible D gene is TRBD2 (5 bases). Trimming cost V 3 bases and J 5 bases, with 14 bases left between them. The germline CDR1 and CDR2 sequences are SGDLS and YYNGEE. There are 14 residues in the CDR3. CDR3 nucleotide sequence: TGTGCCAGCAGCGGGAGTGATAGGACTGAGACCCAGTACTTC. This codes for CASSGSDRTETQYF.

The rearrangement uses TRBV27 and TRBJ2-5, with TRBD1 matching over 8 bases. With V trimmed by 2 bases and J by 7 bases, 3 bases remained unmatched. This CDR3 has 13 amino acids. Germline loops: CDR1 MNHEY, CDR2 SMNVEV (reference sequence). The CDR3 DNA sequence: TGTGCCAGCAGTTTAGACAGGGGAGGGACCCAGTACTTC. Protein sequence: CASSLDRGGTQYF.

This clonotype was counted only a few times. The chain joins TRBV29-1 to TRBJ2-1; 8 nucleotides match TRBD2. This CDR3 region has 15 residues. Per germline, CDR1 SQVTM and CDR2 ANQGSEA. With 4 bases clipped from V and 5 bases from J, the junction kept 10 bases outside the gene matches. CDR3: CSVAPSSGINNEQFF. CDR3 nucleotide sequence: TGCAGCGTTGCCCCCAGTAGCGGGATTAACAATGAGCAGTTCTTC.

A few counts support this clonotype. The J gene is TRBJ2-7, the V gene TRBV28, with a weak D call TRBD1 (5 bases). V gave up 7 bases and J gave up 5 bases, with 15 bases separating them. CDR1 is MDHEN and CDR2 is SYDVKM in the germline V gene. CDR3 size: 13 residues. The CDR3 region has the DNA TGTGCCAGCACCCCGACAGCGTGGAACGAGCAGTACTTC. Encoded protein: CASTPTAWNEQYF. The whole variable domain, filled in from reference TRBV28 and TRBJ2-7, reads DVKVTQSSRYLVKRTGEKVFLECVQDMDHENMFWYRQDPGLGLRLIYFSYDVKMKEKGDIPEGYSVSREKKERFSLILESASTNQTSMYLCASTPTAWNEQYFGPGTRLTVT.

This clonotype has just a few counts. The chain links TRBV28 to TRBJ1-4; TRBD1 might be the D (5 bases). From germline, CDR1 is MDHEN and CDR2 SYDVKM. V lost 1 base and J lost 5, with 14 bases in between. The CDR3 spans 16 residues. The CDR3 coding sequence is TGTGCCAGCAGTTTATTGGGGGTCGGAGGGAATGAAAAACTGTTTTTT. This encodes CASSLLGVGGNEKLFF.

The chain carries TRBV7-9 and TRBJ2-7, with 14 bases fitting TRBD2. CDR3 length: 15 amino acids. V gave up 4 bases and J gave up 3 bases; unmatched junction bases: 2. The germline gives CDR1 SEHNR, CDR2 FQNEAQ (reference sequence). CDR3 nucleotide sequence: TGTGCCAGCAGCTACGGACTAGCGGGAGGCTACGAGCAGTACTTC. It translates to CASSYGLAGGYEQYF.

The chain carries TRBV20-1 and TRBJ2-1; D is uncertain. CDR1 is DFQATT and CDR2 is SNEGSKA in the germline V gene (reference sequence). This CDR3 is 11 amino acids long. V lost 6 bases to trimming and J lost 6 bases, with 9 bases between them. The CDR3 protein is CSALRSNEQFF. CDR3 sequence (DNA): TGCAGTGCCCTGCGGTCCAATGAGCAGTTCTTC.

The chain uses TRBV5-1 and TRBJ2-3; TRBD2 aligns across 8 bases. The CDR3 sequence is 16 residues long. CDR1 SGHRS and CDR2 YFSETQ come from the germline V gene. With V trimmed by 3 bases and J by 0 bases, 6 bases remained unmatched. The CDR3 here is CASSWPGLASTDTQYF. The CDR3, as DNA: TGCGCCAGCAGCTGGCCCGGACTAGCTAGCACAGATACGCAGTATTTT.

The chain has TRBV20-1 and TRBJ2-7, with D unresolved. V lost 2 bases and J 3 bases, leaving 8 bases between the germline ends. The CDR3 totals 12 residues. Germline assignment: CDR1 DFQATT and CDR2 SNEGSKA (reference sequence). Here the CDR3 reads CSARPEIYEQYF. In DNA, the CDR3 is TGCAGTGCTAGACCGGAGATCTACGAGCAGTACTTC.

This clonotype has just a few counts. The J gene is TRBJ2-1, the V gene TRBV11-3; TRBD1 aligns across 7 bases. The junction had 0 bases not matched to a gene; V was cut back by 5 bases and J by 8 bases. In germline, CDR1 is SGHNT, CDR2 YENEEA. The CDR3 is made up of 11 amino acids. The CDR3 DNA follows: TGTGCCAGCAGCGACAGGGATGAGCAGTTCTTC. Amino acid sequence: CASSDRDEQFF.

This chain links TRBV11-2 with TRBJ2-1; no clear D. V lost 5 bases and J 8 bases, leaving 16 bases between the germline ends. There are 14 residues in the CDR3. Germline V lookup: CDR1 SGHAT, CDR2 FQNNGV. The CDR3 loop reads CASSPGIGVDEQFF. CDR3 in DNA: TGTGCCAGCAGCCCTGGAATTGGGGTCGATGAGCAGTTCTTC. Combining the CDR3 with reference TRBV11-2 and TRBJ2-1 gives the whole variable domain EAGVAQSPRYKIIEKRQSVAFWCNPISGHATLYWYQQILGQGPKLLIQFQNNGVVDDSQLPKDRFSAERLKGVDSTLKIQPAKLEDSAVYLCASSPGIGVDEQFFGPGTRLTVL.

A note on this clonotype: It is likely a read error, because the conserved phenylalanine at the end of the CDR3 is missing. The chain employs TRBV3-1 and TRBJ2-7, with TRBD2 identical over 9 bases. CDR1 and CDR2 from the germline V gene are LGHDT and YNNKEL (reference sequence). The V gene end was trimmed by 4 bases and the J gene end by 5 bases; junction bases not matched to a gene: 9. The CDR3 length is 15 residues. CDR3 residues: CASSRAGGLGNEQYL. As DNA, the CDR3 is TGTGCCAGCAGCCGAGCGGGAGGTCTCGGGAACGAGCAGTACTTG.

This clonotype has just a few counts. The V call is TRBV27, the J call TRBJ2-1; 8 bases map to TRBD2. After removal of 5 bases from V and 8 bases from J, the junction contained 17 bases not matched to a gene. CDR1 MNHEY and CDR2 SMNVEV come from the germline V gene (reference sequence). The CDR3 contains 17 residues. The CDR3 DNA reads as TGTGCCAGCAGTCCAATCCGACTTGTAGCGGGATGGGATGAGCAGTTCTTC. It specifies CASSPIRLVAGWDEQFF.